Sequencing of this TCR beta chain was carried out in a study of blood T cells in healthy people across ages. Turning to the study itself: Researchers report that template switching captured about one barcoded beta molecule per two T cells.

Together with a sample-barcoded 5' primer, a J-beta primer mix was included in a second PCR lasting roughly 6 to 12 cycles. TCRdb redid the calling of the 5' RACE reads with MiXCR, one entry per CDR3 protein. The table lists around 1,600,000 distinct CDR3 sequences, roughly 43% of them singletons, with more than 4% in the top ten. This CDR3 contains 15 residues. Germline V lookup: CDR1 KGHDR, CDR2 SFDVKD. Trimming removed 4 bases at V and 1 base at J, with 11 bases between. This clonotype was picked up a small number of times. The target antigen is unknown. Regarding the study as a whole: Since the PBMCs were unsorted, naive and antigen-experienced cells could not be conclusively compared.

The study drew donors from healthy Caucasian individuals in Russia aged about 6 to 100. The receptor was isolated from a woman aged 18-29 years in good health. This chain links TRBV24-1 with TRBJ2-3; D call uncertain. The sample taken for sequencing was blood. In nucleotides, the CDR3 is TGTGCCACCAGTGACCTTCGTGAGGGCACAGATACGCAGTATTTT. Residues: CATSDLREGTDTQYF.